What follows are 28 T cell receptor beta chains derived from one specimen sequenced in a study of tumor and adjacent non-tumor tissue in lung cancer. The library came from three nested PCR rounds adapted from ARM-PCR protocols. TCRdb called the multiplex PCR reads again in MiXCR, with one record for every CDR3 protein. The sample contains about 110,000 distinct CDR3 sequences, over 55% of which appear only once. RNA was extracted from bulk tissue without any cell sorting. Distant lung tissue was collected more than 3 cm away from the tumor edge. The sample was distant non-tumor lung tissue. All receptors derive from a man in his fifties or sixties with non-small cell lung cancer.

This clonotype has just one count. Relative to the germline gene, one junction end is altered; a read error may explain this. This chain uses TRBV11-3 with TRBJ2-6, with D maybe TRBD1 (6 bases). Germline assignment: CDR1 SGHNT and CDR2 YENEEA. The CDR3 is 15 residues long. CDR3 nucleotides: TGTGCCAGTAGGCAACAGGGTTCTGGGGCCAACGTCCAGACTTTC. Translated: CASRQQGSGANVQTF. Supplemented by reference TRBV11-3 and TRBJ2-6, the full variable domain reads EAGVVQSPRYKIIEKKQPVAFWCNPISGHNTLYWYLQNLGQGPELLIRYENEEAVDDSQLPKDRFSAERLKGVDSTLKIQPAELGDSAVYLCASRQQGSGANVQTFGAGSRLTVL.

This clonotype has more than one count but fewer than ten. J is TRBJ2-2 and V is TRBV5-1, with D hard to call. This CDR3 spans 13 amino acids. The germline V and J ends were trimmed by 2 bases and 0 bases, with 2 bases remaining between them. Germline V gives CDR1 SGHRS, CDR2 YFSETQ. The CDR3 DNA reads TGCGCCAGCAGCTTAACGAACACCGGGGAGCTGTTTTTT. It encodes CASSLTNTGELFF.

With regard to this clonotype: As the CDR3 is not closed by the conserved phenylalanine or tryptophan, this likely results from a read error. The chain employs TRBV24-1 and TRBJ2-2; unclear D gene. Germline CDR1 and CDR2: KGHDR and SFDVKD. The CDR3 has 14 amino acids. The V end lost 3 bases, the J end lost 13 bases, and 17 bases lay between the germline ends. The CDR3 sequence is CATSDTRTPQRLFC. The DNA of the CDR3 is TGTGCCACCAGTGATACCCGGACCCCCCAGAGGCTGTTTTGT.

A note on this clonotype: A read error may produce the germline difference seen at one junction end. The J gene is TRBJ2-7, the V gene TRBV29-1, with TRBD1 matching 9 bases. The germline V gene encodes CDR1 SQVTM and CDR2 ANQGSEA. This CDR3 region has 13 residues. In DNA form, the CDR3 reads TGCAGCATTGACCTTGGACAGGGGAGAGAGCGGTACTTC. The encoded protein is CSIDLGQGRERYF.

The J gene is TRBJ1-5, the V gene TRBV4-1; D is perhaps TRBD1 (6 bases). CDR1 MGHRA and CDR2 YSYEKL come from the germline V gene. The CDR3 consists of 15 residues. V was cut by 1 base and J by 6 bases, with 13 bases left in between. The CDR3: CASSQGEARGQPQHF. As DNA, the CDR3 is TGCGCCAGCAGCCAAGGTGAGGCCAGGGGTCAGCCCCAGCATTTT.

The V and J genes are TRBV11-1 and TRBJ2-7, with unresolved D. The CDR3 covers 13 residues. Germline CDR1 SGHAT, CDR2 FQDESV (reference sequence). V was trimmed by 9 bases and J by 9 bases, leaving 21 bases between them. CDR3 DNA: TGTGCCAGTAGCCATTCTGTTGGTGAGGCGCAGTACTTC. Translation: CASSHSVGEAQYF.

A word on this clonotype: This may stem from a read error, because a much larger clone lies one nucleotide away. The CDR3 sequence: CSTTLGSNQSQHF. The CDR3 DNA reads as TGCAGTACGACTTTAGGTAGCAATCAGTCCCAGCATTTT. The V call is TRBV20-1, the J call TRBJ1-5; D unresolved. CDR1 is DFQATT and CDR2 is SNEGSKA in the germline V gene (reference sequence). The CDR3 runs to 13 residues.

In this sample, this clonotype turned up many times. The chain carries TRBV14 and TRBJ2-2; TRBD1 aligns across 8 bases. CDR3 length equals 15 residues. Germline V gives CDR1 SGHDN, CDR2 FVKESK. Trimming at V came to 4 bases and at J to 1 base, leaving 2 bases not matched to a gene. The CDR3 reads CASSRDRLNTGELFF. The CDR3 DNA reads as TGTGCCAGCAGCCGGGACAGGTTGAACACCGGGGAGCTGTTTTTT. Full variable domain (rest looked up from reference TRBV14 and TRBJ2-2): EAGVTQFPSHSVIEKGQTVTLRCDPISGHDNLYWYRRVMGKEIKFLLHFVKESKQDESGMPNNRFLAERTGGTYSTLKVQPAELEDSGVYFCASSRDRLNTGELFFGEGSRLTVL.

Concerning this clonotype itself: The junction departs from germline at one end; a sequencing error may be responsible. For the CDR3, the DNA is TGTACCAGCGTAGGAGGGCCGACACACAATGAGCAGTTCTTC. Its protein is CTSVGGPTHNEQFF. The V and J genes are TRBV11-3 and TRBJ2-1, with a possible D match to TRBD2 (6 bases). This CDR3 region has 14 residues. Germline CDR1 and CDR2: SGHNT and YENEEA.

Points on this clonotype: A single base separates this from a much larger clone, so it may be a read error. The rearrangement links TRBV4-2 to TRBJ1-1; maybe TRBD1 (5 bases). V was pared by 0 bases and J by 7 bases, with 15 bases between. CDR3 length: 15 amino acids. Germline assignment: CDR1 LGHNA and CDR2 YNFKEQ. CDR3 sequence (DNA): TGTGCCAGCAGCCAAGATGGCCAGGGTTATCTTGAAGCTTTCTTT. Translated: CASSQDGQGYLEAFF.

A note on this clonotype: A much larger clone lies one base from this, so it may be a read error. The chain joins TRBV7-8 to TRBJ1-3; D may be TRBD1 (6 bases). CDR3 size: 13 residues. Germline V gene lookup returns CDR1 SGHVS and CDR2 FQNEAQ. V lost 5 bases and J lost 11, with 16 bases in between. CDR3 in amino acids: CASSQGTIDAIYF. The CDR3 DNA follows: TGTGCCAGCAGCCAGGGGACAATTGACGCCATATATTTT.

This clonotype was counted ten times or more. The V call is TRBV29-1, the J call TRBJ2-5, with D perhaps assigned TRBD1 or TRBD2 (5 bases each). V lost 4 bases, J lost 1 base, and 7 bases lay in between. Germline V CDR1 and CDR2: SQVTM, ANQGSEA. CDR3 length: 12 amino acids. The CDR3 reads CSVAGGQETQYF. The DNA of the CDR3 is TGCAGCGTTGCTGGGGGCCAAGAGACCCAGTACTTC. Full variable domain (outside the CDR3, taken from reference TRBV29-1 and TRBJ2-5): SAVISQKPSRDICQRGTSLTIQCQVDSQVTMMFWYRQQPGQSLTLIATANQGSEATYESGFVIDKFPISRPNLTFSTLTVSNMSPEDSSIYLCSVAGGQETQYFGPGTRLLVL.

This clonotype was detected ten times or more. The chain carries TRBV6-6 and TRBJ1-1; 7 bases are shared with TRBD1. The CDR3 runs to 16 residues. The germline V gene has CDR1 MNHNY and CDR2 SVGAGI (reference sequence). V lost 0 bases, J lost 5 bases, and 9 bases stayed unmatched. CDR3 in DNA: TGTGCCAGCAGTTACTCGTCCAGGGGGGGCTGGACTGAAGCTTTCTTT. Its translation is CASSYSSRGGWTEAFF.

This CDR3 reads CAREVASNQPQHF. Written as DNA, the CDR3 is TGTGCCAGAGAGGTTGCTAGTAATCAGCCCCAGCATTTT. The V call is TRBV12-3 or TRBV12-4, the J call TRBJ1-5, with D hard to call. This CDR3 contains 13 residues. V shed 9 bases and J shed 4 bases, with 13 bases lying between them.

With regard to this clonotype: One end of the junction is discordant with germline, which a read error may explain. This sequence joins TRBV6-5 and TRBJ1-2; 10 nucleotides match TRBD1. The length of the CDR3 is 14 residues. The germline CDR1 and CDR2 sequences are MNHEY and SVGAGI. In DNA form, the CDR3 reads TGTGCCTGCGGAGGGACAGGGGATAACTATGGGTACACCTTC. Its translation: CACGGTGDNYGYTF.

This clonotype was seen only a few times. The gene calls are TRBV15 and TRBJ2-5; a weak D match, TRBD1 (6 bases). Germline V gives CDR1 LNHNV, CDR2 YYDKDF (reference sequence). This CDR3 has 15 amino acids. Trimming took off 1 base at V and 1 base at J, with 10 bases between the two ends. The CDR3 sequence: CATSRGTTGQETQYF. The DNA for the CDR3 is TGTGCCACCAGCAGAGGGACGACAGGCCAAGAGACCCAGTACTTC.

At least ten counts were recorded for this clonotype. The chain links TRBV29-1 to TRBJ2-4; 7 nucleotides line up with TRBD1. CDR3 length: 12 amino acids. J was trimmed by 5 bases and V by 7 bases; bases with no gene match: 5. Germline lookup yields CDR1 SQVTM and CDR2 ANQGSEA. The CDR3 spells CSALGQENIQYF. CDR3 nucleotide sequence: TGCAGCGCTCTCGGACAGGAAAACATTCAGTACTTC.

J is TRBJ1-1 and V is TRBV11-1; 8 bases match TRBD1. V dropped 10 bases and J dropped 1; count of bases not matched to a gene: 8. The length of the CDR3 is 14 residues. Germline CDR1 reads SGHAT; CDR2 reads FQDESV (reference sequence). The CDR3 DNA reads as TGTGCCAACACCAGGGGGCAGGGGAACACTGAAGCTTTCTTT. This encodes CANTRGQGNTEAFF.

This clonotype has a handful of counts. This could be a read error, since a much larger clone is one nucleotide away. The gene calls are TRBV12-5 and TRBJ1-2, with a tentative D call TRBD1 (5 bases). The germline gives CDR1 LGHNT, CDR2 FRNRAP. The CDR3 runs 16 residues. CDR3 DNA sequence: TGTGCTAGTGGTTTGGTTCTCACAGGAGGGAACTATGGCTACGCCTTC. Protein sequence: CASGLVLTGGNYGYAF. Full variable domain (missing parts from reference TRBV12-5 and TRBJ1-2): DARVTQTPRHKVTEMGQEVTMRCQPILGHNTVFWYRQTMMQGLELLAYFRNRAPLDDSGMPKDRFSAEMPDATLATLKIQPSEPRDSAVYFCASGLVLTGGNYGYAFGSGTRLTVV.

This clonotype showed up just once. Since a much larger clone is just one base distant, this may be a read error. The chain is built from TRBV28 and TRBJ2-2, with D maybe TRBD2 (5 bases). This CDR3 region has 16 residues. From germline, CDR1 is MDHEN and CDR2 SYDVKM. V was trimmed by 8 bases and J by 0 bases, leaving 16 bases between them. The CDR3 spells CASGTRGFSNTGELFF. DNA of the CDR3: TGTGCCAGCGGAACTAGAGGGTTTTCGAACACCGGGGAGCTGTTTTTT.

This chain connects TRBV5-8 to TRBJ2-7; D is uncertain. This CDR3 is 14 amino acids long. Germline CDR1 reads SGHTS; CDR2 reads YDEGEE. The V end was cut by 5 bases, the J end by 0 bases, with 12 bases between. This CDR3 is CASRRRSSSYEQYF. The CDR3 DNA reads TGTGCCAGCAGACGCCGGTCCAGCTCCTACGAGCAGTACTTC. The full variable domain, in which reference TRBV5-8 and TRBJ2-7 provide the parts outside the CDR3, is EAGVTQSPTHLIKTRGQQATLRCSPISGHTSVYWYQQALGLGLQFLLWYDEGEERNRGNFPPRFSGRQFPNYSSELNVNALELEDSALYLCASRRRSSSYEQYFGPGTRLTVT.

As for this clonotype: Because the CDR3 is missing its conserved closing phenylalanine or tryptophan, this is likely a read error. This chain's CDR3 is CTSSQDLGGTQFL. For the CDR3, the DNA is TGCACCAGCAGCCAAGATCTCGGCGGGACTCAGTTCTTA. The chain carries TRBV4-1 and TRBJ2-1, with D possibly being TRBD2 (6 bases). Germline V lookup: CDR1 MGHRA, CDR2 YSYEKL. The CDR3 is 13 amino acids.

The table lists this clonotype with many counts. V gene TRBV10-2 combines with J gene TRBJ2-7, with a tentative D call TRBD1 (6 bases). The length of the CDR3 is 17 residues. CDR1 is WSHSY, CDR2 SAAADI, per germline. Deletions cut 0 bases from V and 4 bases from J, with 19 bases between. DNA of the CDR3: TGCGCCAGCAGTGAGTCGTCGGCAGGCAGGGGCCCATACGAGCAGTACTTC. Its protein is CASSESSAGRGPYEQYF.

The V and J genes are TRBV12-3 or TRBV12-4 and TRBJ1-2; D is perhaps TRBD1 (6 bases). CDR3 length equals 13 residues. Trimming left V 8 bases short and J 10 bases short, with 20 bases between. The DNA for the CDR3 is TGTGCCAGCGTCCCGTATGGGGGGCCAAACTACACCTTC. As protein: CASVPYGGPNYTF.

The chain links TRBV29-1 to TRBJ2-4, with D hard to call. The length of the CDR3 is 16 residues. The ends were cut back, 6 bases at V and 2 bases at J, with 20 bases in the middle. Germline assignment: CDR1 SQVTM and CDR2 ANQGSEA. Written as DNA, the CDR3 is TGCAGCGTCGCTGCATGTAAGGGTATAACCAAAAACATTCAGTACTTC. It yields the protein CSVAACKGITKNIQYF.

Notes on this clonotype: A clone one base away is much larger, so this may be a read error. The CDR3 carries no conserved terminal phenylalanine or tryptophan, so it likely arises from a read error. The chain employs TRBV14 and TRBJ1-1; D unresolved. The CDR3 loop spans 13 amino acids. Germline loops: CDR1 SGHDN, CDR2 FVKESK. Trimming shortened V by 4 bases and J by 10 bases, and 16 bases separated the two germline ends. CDR3 bases: TGTGCCAGCAGCCGTCTGACTGTCCCTGGAGCTTTCGTT. Protein: CASSRLTVPGAFV.

About this clonotype: The junction differs from germline at one of its ends, possibly a read error. The V and J genes are TRBV29-1 and TRBJ1-1, with D maybe TRBD1 (6 bases). The CDR3 is 11 residues long. Per the germline V gene, CDR1 is SQVTM and CDR2 is ANQGSEA. CDR3 region: CSAREQGETFF. The CDR3 DNA follows: TGCAGCGCTAGAGAACAGGGTGAAACTTTCTTT.

This clonotype was seen repeatedly, ten times or more. In DNA form, the CDR3 reads TGTGCCAGCAGTCCCGGGACAGGGGACGAGCAGTACTTC. Its protein product is CASSPGTGDEQYF. The J gene is TRBJ2-7, the V gene TRBV12-3 or TRBV12-4; the match to TRBD1 covers 10 bases. The CDR3 extends over 13 amino acids. Trimming cost V 5 bases and J 5 bases; bases outside gene matches: 3.